The 32 T cell receptor beta chains below come from one sample, sequenced in a study of molecular identifiers for immune sequencing clone quantification. One entry per CDR3 protein results from TCRdb running MiXCR on the PCR reads. This sample yields around 470,000 distinct CDR3 sequences, of which around a fifth are seen a single time; 0.7% to 1% belongs to the top ten. Sequences were obtained from naive CD8+ T cells from blood, with Jurkat cell RNA spiked in. Noted subset: FACS-sorted CD8+CD4-CCR7+CD45RA+ naive T cells. Receptors were obtained from a human donor in good health. Some libraries in this study had Jurkat cell RNA spiked in.

Concerning this clonotype: A much larger clonotype is one base distant, so this may be a read error. The V call is TRBV2, the J call TRBJ1-1, with D unresolved. Germline V gene lookup returns CDR1 SNHLY and CDR2 FYNNEI. The CDR3 has 14 residues. The CDR3 reads CASSYVARNTEALF. DNA for the CDR3: TGTGCCAGCAGTTATGTAGCTAGGAACACTGAAGCTCTCTTT.

This clonotype was observed at least ten times. The CDR3 DNA sequence: TGCGCCAGCAGCTTAAACCTAGCGGGAACAACAGATACGCAGTATTTT. This sequence encodes CASSLNLAGTTDTQYF. The chain links TRBV5-1 to TRBJ2-3; TRBD2 aligns across 9 bases. The germline CDR1 and CDR2 sequences are SGHRS and YFSETQ. V shed 2 bases, J shed 3 bases, and the junction held 7 bases outside the gene matches. This CDR3 contains 16 residues.

This clonotype has just a few counts. The gene calls are TRBV12-3 or TRBV12-4 and TRBJ2-7; D remains unclear. The CDR3 is 12 amino acids. Trimming pared 2 bases from V and 6 bases from J, leaving 8 bases between. CDR3 in DNA: TGTGCCAGCAGTTTAATGGACGGCGAGCAGTACTTC. This sequence encodes CASSLMDGEQYF.

The table lists this clonotype with many counts. The chain has TRBV7-9 and TRBJ2-7; D might be TRBD1 or TRBD2, each matching 5 bases. V was shortened by 5 bases and J by 4 bases, with 15 bases between the two germline ends. Germline values: CDR1 SEHNR, CDR2 FQNEAQ (reference sequence). CDR3 length equals 14 residues. CDR3 nucleotides: TGTGCCAGCAGCCACGCAGGGACCCCATACGAGCAGTACTTC. Protein sequence: CASSHAGTPYEQYF.

The rearrangement uses TRBV21-1 and TRBJ1-5; the table gives TRBD1 as D, unverified against the DNA. TRBV21-1 is deemed a pseudogene. The CDR3 has 21 amino acids. DNA of the CDR3: TGTGCCAGCAGCAATAGTGGCCGGAACAGGAAGAGCGCGGGAAGCAATCAGCCCCAGCATTTT. Protein sequence: CASSNSGRNRKSAGSNQPQHF.

Note on this clonotype: An end of the junction does not agree with germline; a read error may underlie this. The V and J genes are TRBV28 and TRBJ1-4; D possibly corresponds to TRBD1 (5 bases). CDR1 is MDHEN and CDR2 is SYDVKM in the germline V gene. This CDR3 spans 14 amino acids. Here the CDR3 DNA reads TGTGCCAGCAGTCCGGACAAGACGAATGAAAGACTGTTTTTT. Residues: CASSPDKTNERLFF.

Details on this clonotype: A read error may be the cause here, since a much bigger clone is one base away. The genes are TRBV12-3 or TRBV12-4 and TRBJ2-3, with D perhaps TRBD1 or TRBD2 (5 bases each). Trimming cost V 5 bases and J 0 bases, with 15 bases left between them. The CDR3 runs 16 residues. For the CDR3, the DNA is TGTGCCAGCAGTCCGCCTTGGGGGTCTAGCACAGATACGCAGTATTTT. As protein: CASSPPWGSSTDTQYF.

The CDR3 sequence: CASSQDSGGTWNEQFF. CDR3 coding DNA: TGCGCCAGCAGCCAGGATAGCGGGGGCACCTGGAATGAGCAGTTCTTC. V usage is TRBV4-3 and J usage is TRBJ2-1; 9 nucleotides match TRBD2. The CDR3 has 16 amino acids. CDR1 and CDR2 from the germline V gene are LGHNA and YSLEER. The V segment lost 3 bases and the J segment 7 bases; nucleotides outside the gene matches: 10.

The V and J genes are TRBV20-1 and TRBJ2-7; no clear D. Trimming removed 1 base from V and 3 bases from J, with 16 bases in between. Germline V gene lookup returns CDR1 DFQATT and CDR2 SNEGSKA (reference sequence). The CDR3 totals 15 residues. In DNA form, the CDR3 reads TGCAGTGCTAGAGGTAAAGGGAAATCCTTCTACGAGCAGTACTTC. The encoded protein is CSARGKGKSFYEQYF.

This clonotype appeared many times. This chain links TRBV20-1 with TRBJ1-3, with a possible D match to TRBD1 (5 bases). The germline V gene encodes CDR1 DFQATT and CDR2 SNEGSKA (reference sequence). Trimming removed 6 bases at V and 0 bases at J, with 12 bases between. The CDR3 extends over 14 amino acids. CDR3 sequence (DNA): TGCAGTGCATGGAACAGGAACTCTGGAAACACCATATATTTT. Protein product: CSAWNRNSGNTIYF.

CDR3 residues: CASSLFETTDTQYF. For the CDR3, the DNA is TGTGCCAGCAGCTTATTTGAGACTACAGATACGCAGTATTTT. The chain combines TRBV7-6 with TRBJ2-3; D remains unclear. Between the trimmed V and J ends, which lost 2 bases and 3 bases, there was a span of 9 bases. From germline, CDR1 is SGHVS and CDR2 FNYEAQ. The CDR3 has 14 residues.

The chain employs TRBV11-3 and TRBJ2-7; 9 nucleotides line up with TRBD2. V shed 6 bases and J 0 bases; nucleotides not matched to a gene: 6. Germline loops: CDR1 SGHNT, CDR2 YENEEA. The CDR3 has 15 residues. CDR3: CASSFRSGGSYEQYF. The CDR3 bases are TGTGCCAGCAGTTTCCGTAGCGGGGGCTCCTACGAGCAGTACTTC. Together with reference TRBV11-3 and TRBJ2-7, the CDR3 gives the full variable domain: EAGVVQSPRYKIIEKKQPVAFWCNPISGHNTLYWYLQNLGQGPELLIRYENEEAVDDSQLPKDRFSAERLKGVDSTLKIQPAELGDSAVYLCASSFRSGGSYEQYFGPGTRLTVT.

The rearrangement uses TRBV5-1 and TRBJ2-7; TRBD2 matches 11 bases. This CDR3 is built from 17 residues. The V gene end was trimmed by 3 bases and the J gene end by 1 base; junction bases not matched to a gene: 9. Germline V gene sequence: CDR1 SGHRS, CDR2 YFSETQ. CDR3 sequence reads: CASSSRLAGSASYEQYF. The CDR3 DNA sequence: TGCGCCAGCAGCTCAAGACTAGCGGGATCCGCATCCTACGAGCAGTACTTC.

Remarks on this clonotype: At one boundary the junction diverges from the germline segment, which might be a read error. The chain has TRBV12-3 or TRBV12-4 and TRBJ2-6; possibly TRBD1 for D (6 bases). The CDR3 sequence is 16 residues long. The CDR3 region is CAGSDIQGSGANVLTF. The CDR3 DNA is TGTGCCGGCAGTGATATACAGGGTTCTGGGGCCAACGTCCTGACTTTC.

The sample holds many counts of this clonotype. The V gene is TRBV5-1, the J gene TRBJ2-5; 11 bases map to TRBD2. This CDR3 is built from 16 residues. The V gene's germline CDR1 is SGHRS and CDR2 YFSETQ. Trimming took 2 bases from V and 4 from J; bases not matched to a gene: 7. CDR3 nucleotides: TGCGCCAGCAGCTTAACCGGGACTAGCGGATTAGAGACCCAGTACTTC. This gives the protein CASSLTGTSGLETQYF.

This clonotype appeared many times. The V gene is TRBV4-1, the J gene TRBJ2-7; 9 bases map to TRBD2. Germline V lookup: CDR1 MGHRA, CDR2 YSYEKL. The CDR3 covers 15 residues. With V trimmed by 0 bases and J by 4 bases, 4 bases remained unmatched. For the CDR3, the DNA is TGCGCCAGCAGCCAAGAAGGGACTAGCATGTACGAGCAGTACTTC. Translation: CASSQEGTSMYEQYF.

This clonotype occurred a few times. The chain is built from TRBV29-1 and TRBJ2-7; 10 nucleotides agree with TRBD1. Germline V lookup: CDR1 SQVTM, CDR2 ANQGSEA. Germline trimming cut 4 bases from V and 3 bases from J; bases unmatched to any gene: 0. This CDR3 has 12 amino acids. This CDR3 is CSVGDRGYEQYF. Written as DNA, the CDR3 is TGCAGCGTTGGGGACAGGGGCTACGAGCAGTACTTC.

This clonotype occurred once. The junction departs from germline at one end; a sequencing error may be responsible. The chain uses TRBV2 and TRBJ2-1; D possibly matches TRBD1 or TRBD2 (6 bases each). CDR1 and CDR2 (germline): SNHLY, FYNNEI. The CDR3 contains 16 residues. In nucleotides, the CDR3 is TGTGCCAGCATAAGAAGTGGGGGGACACCATACAATGAGCAGCTCTTC. Amino acid sequence: CASIRSGGTPYNEQLF.

This clonotype occurred many times. The chain recombines TRBV7-9 with TRBJ2-7; either TRBD1 or TRBD2 may fit D (5 bases each). V was pared by 5 bases and J by 5 bases, with 10 bases between. Per germline, CDR1 SEHNR and CDR2 FQNEAQ (reference sequence). CDR3 length equals 12 residues. In DNA form, the CDR3 reads TGTGCCAGCAGCCCCTCGGGGCACGAGCAGTACTTC. It specifies CASSPSGHEQYF. Based on the CDR3 plus reference TRBV7-9 and TRBJ2-7, the full variable domain is DTGVSQNPRHKITKRGQNVTFRCDPISEHNRLYWYRQTLGQGPEFLTYFQNEAQLEKSRLLSDRFSAERPKGSFSTLEIQRTEQGDSAMYLCASSPSGHEQYFGPGTRLTVT.

This clonotype appeared many times. The chain combines TRBV27 with TRBJ2-7, with 13 bases aligning to TRBD2. Germline assignment: CDR1 MNHEY and CDR2 SMNVEV (reference sequence). CDR3 length: 16 residues. V shed 5 bases, J shed 2 bases, and the junction held 6 bases outside the gene matches. DNA for the CDR3: TGTGCCAGCAGTCCCGGACTAGCGGGGGCCGCCTACGAGCAGTACTTC. Translation: CASSPGLAGAAYEQYF.

This clonotype was seen ten or more times. This rearrangement joins TRBV14 to TRBJ1-2; TRBD1 agrees at 7 bases. In germline, CDR1 is SGHDN, CDR2 FVKESK. The CDR3 loop spans 15 amino acids. The ends lost 5 bases at V and 3 bases at J; junction bases unmatched: 9. The CDR3 region has the DNA TGTGCCAGCAGCGAAATACCCGGGACAGACTATGGCTACACCTTC. Encoded protein: CASSEIPGTDYGYTF.

About this clonotype: Possible read error: a much larger clone is one base away. The chain carries TRBV30 and TRBJ1-5, with 9 bases that match TRBD1. The germline CDR1 and CDR2 sequences are GTSNPN and SVGIG (reference sequence). The CDR3 extends over 18 amino acids. The CDR3 loop is CACSVRDRASLSNQPQHF. The CDR3 nucleotides read TGTGCCTGTAGTGTGCGGGACAGGGCTTCTCTTAGCAATCAGCCCCAGCATTTT.

This clonotype was counted at least ten times. This chain uses TRBV6-2 or TRBV6-3 with TRBJ2-2, with TRBD1 matching 8 bases. The CDR3 runs to 15 residues. Trimming cost V 4 bases and J 1 base; bases outside gene matches: 2. CDR1 MNHEY and CDR2 SVGEGT come from the germline V gene. The CDR3 nucleotides are TGTGCCAGCAGTTCCGACAGGGGGAACACCGGGGAGCTGTTTTTT. Its protein is CASSSDRGNTGELFF.

The J gene is TRBJ1-1, the V gene TRBV28; weak D call: TRBD1 (6 bases). Trimming removed 3 bases at V and 0 bases at J, with 11 bases between. There are 15 residues in the CDR3. Germline V CDR1 and CDR2: MDHEN, SYDVKM. CDR3 in amino acids: CASSFKGGLNTEAFF. The CDR3 coding sequence is TGTGCCAGCAGTTTTAAGGGGGGGTTGAACACTGAAGCTTTCTTT. Based on the CDR3 plus reference TRBV28 and TRBJ1-1, the full variable domain is DVKVTQSSRYLVKRTGEKVFLECVQDMDHENMFWYRQDPGLGLRLIYFSYDVKMKEKGDIPEGYSVSREKKERFSLILESASTNQTSMYLCASSFKGGLNTEAFFGQGTRLTVV.

V usage is TRBV2 and J usage is TRBJ2-1; D gene unclear. This CDR3 has 11 amino acids. With 7 bases removed from V and 7 bases from J, the gap between germline ends came to 8 bases. Per germline, CDR1 SNHLY and CDR2 FYNNEI. The CDR3, as DNA: TGTGCCAGCATAAAAGCGAATGAGCAGTTCTTC. Protein sequence: CASIKANEQFF.

This clonotype has more than one count but fewer than ten. One end of the junction is discordant with germline, which a read error may explain. V usage is TRBV7-6 and J usage is TRBJ1-3; TRBD1 matches at 7 bases. The CDR3 has 17 amino acids. CDR1 and CDR2 from the germline V gene are SGHVS and FNYEAQ. CDR3 nucleotide sequence: TGTGCCAGCAGCCTCTGGGACAGACCAAGCTCTGGGAACACCATATATTTT. Its translation: CASSLWDRPSSGNTIYF.

This clonotype was counted a few times. The genes are TRBV20-1 and TRBJ2-7; 7 nucleotides agree with TRBD2. The V segment lost 5 bases and the J segment 6 bases; nucleotides outside the gene matches: 7. This CDR3 is 12 amino acids long. Germline V gene data show CDR1 as DFQATT and CDR2 as SNEGSKA (reference sequence). In nucleotides, the CDR3 is TGCAGTGCTCTCATCGGGGGGTCCGAGCAGTACTTC. Protein: CSALIGGSEQYF.

This clonotype was found a few times. The CDR3 DNA is TGTGCCAGCAGTTTACAGGGGCCCCACACCGGGGAGCTGTTTTTT. Translating it yields CASSLQGPHTGELFF. The rearrangement links TRBV27 to TRBJ2-2; D might be TRBD1 (6 bases). The ends were cut back, 2 bases at V and 3 bases at J, with 10 bases in the middle. The CDR3 is made up of 15 amino acids. Germline V gene lookup returns CDR1 MNHEY and CDR2 SMNVEV (reference sequence).

This CDR3 is CASSQEALAGPTYEQYF. CDR3 bases: TGTGCCAGCAGCCAAGAAGCACTAGCGGGACCGACCTACGAGCAGTACTTC. This chain connects TRBV3-1 to TRBJ2-7; 10 positions match TRBD2. J lost 2 bases, V lost 0 bases, and 7 bases had no gene match. CDR1 LGHDT and CDR2 YNNKEL come from the germline V gene (reference sequence). The CDR3 covers 17 residues.

The chain recombines TRBV12-3 or TRBV12-4 with TRBJ2-3, with TRBD2 identical over 8 bases. The CDR3 spans 16 residues. Unmatched junction bases numbered 7, after V lost 5 bases and J lost 0 bases. The CDR3 DNA sequence: TGTGCCAGCAGTGCACTAGCGGCCCCAAGCACAGATACGCAGTATTTT. It is translated as CASSALAAPSTDTQYF.

Concerning this clonotype itself: It may be a read error: a sequence one base away is much more abundant. The V gene is TRBV28, the J gene TRBJ1-2; D is possibly TRBD1 (5 bases). V was clipped by 8 bases and J by 4 bases, with 26 bases between them. Germline V gene data show CDR1 as MDHEN and CDR2 as SYDVKM. The CDR3 has 17 residues. Written as DNA, the CDR3 is TGTGCCAGCGGACACTATCGTCTGGCAGGGAGGATCTATGGCTACACCTTC. It codes for CASGHYRLAGRIYGYTF.

This clonotype was seen at least ten times. The chain is built from TRBV28 and TRBJ1-5; D is perhaps TRBD1 (6 bases). Germline values: CDR1 MDHEN, CDR2 SYDVKM. Trimming left V 3 bases short and J 7 bases short, with 16 bases between. This CDR3 has 15 amino acids. The CDR3 DNA sequence: TGTGCCAGCAGTTTCCTATTGGGGGGCCGGCAGCCCCAGCATTTT. Its protein product is CASSFLLGGRQPQHF. Filled out from reference TRBV28 and TRBJ1-5, the complete variable domain reads DVKVTQSSRYLVKRTGEKVFLECVQDMDHENMFWYRQDPGLGLRLIYFSYDVKMKEKGDIPEGYSVSREKKERFSLILESASTNQTSMYLCASSFLLGGRQPQHFGDGTRLSIL.